The following is a T cell receptor (beta chain) sequence with its context. The identical CDR3 is also encoded by other nucleotide sequences in the sample. The germline V gene encodes CDR1 GTSNPN and CDR2 SVGIG (reference sequence). V lost 0 bases to trimming and J lost 4 bases, with 4 bases between them. The CDR3 spans 12 residues. As handled by the study authors: From reference gene primer amplification, estimates of nucleated cell counts were derived. TCRdb's table, derived via immunoSEQ multiplex PCR, lists solely in-frame clones and lacks some. V and J calls and clone size come straight from that table; D and trimming were deduced from the DNA. There are fewer than 400,000 clones in the sample; around 84% occur only once, and 3% to 4.5% lies in the top ten. This sample is part of a study of blood T cell repertoires in COVID-19. The overall study: The United States, Italy and Spain provided the acute and convalescent COVID-19 samples. Sources were T cells, B-cell-depleted T cells, or PBMCs; the material itself was cDNA or gDNA.

The V gene is TRBV30, the J gene TRBJ1-3; no definite D call. The sequenced material came from peripheral blood. This receptor was obtained from a woman aged 18 to 35 with acute or convalescent COVID-19. The CDR3 coding sequence is TGTGCCTGGAGTGTTTCGGGAAACACCATATATTTT. Protein: CAWSVSGNTIYF.